This T cell receptor beta chain was obtained from a study of blood T cell repertoires in COVID-19. On the study more broadly: Collection of acute and convalescent COVID-19 samples took place in the United States, Italy and Spain. Sources were T cells, B-cell-depleted T cells, or PBMCs; the material itself was cDNA or gDNA.

Germline trimming cut 4 bases from V and 0 bases from J; bases unmatched to any gene: 9. Germline-derived CDR1 and CDR2 are SGHRS and YFSETQ. The CDR3 length is 16 residues. This clone was found once. Sequencing was performed with immunoSEQ multiplex PCR; in TCRdb, only in-frame clones are kept and a portion is missing. Among approximately 60,000 clones listed, approximately 79% were seen once. The sequence derives from an elderly woman with active or convalescent COVID-19. The rearrangement links TRBV5-1 to TRBJ1-1; 7 bases are shared with TRBD1. The specimen was peripheral blood. CDR3 sequence reads: CASSEIWDSMNTEAFF. The CDR3 coding sequence is TGCGCCAGCAGCGAAATTTGGGACAGCATGAACACTGAAGCTTTCTTT.